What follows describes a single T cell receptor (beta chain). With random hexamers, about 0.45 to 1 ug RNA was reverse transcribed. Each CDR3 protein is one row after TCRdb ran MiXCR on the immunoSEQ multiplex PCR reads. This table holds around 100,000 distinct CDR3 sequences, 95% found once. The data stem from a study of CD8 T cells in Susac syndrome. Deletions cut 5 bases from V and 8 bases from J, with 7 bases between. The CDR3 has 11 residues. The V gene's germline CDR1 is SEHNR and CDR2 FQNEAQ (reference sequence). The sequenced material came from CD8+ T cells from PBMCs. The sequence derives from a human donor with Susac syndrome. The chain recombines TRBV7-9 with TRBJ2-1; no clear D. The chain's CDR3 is CASSDMDEQFF. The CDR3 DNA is TGTGCCAGCAGCGACATGGATGAGCAGTTCTTC. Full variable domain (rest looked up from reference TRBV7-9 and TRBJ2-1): DTGVSQNPRHKITKRGQNVTFRCDPISEHNRLYWYRQTLGQGPEFLTYFQNEAQLEKSRLLSDRFSAERPKGSFSTLEIQRTEQGDSAMYLCASSDMDEQFFGPGTRLTVL.